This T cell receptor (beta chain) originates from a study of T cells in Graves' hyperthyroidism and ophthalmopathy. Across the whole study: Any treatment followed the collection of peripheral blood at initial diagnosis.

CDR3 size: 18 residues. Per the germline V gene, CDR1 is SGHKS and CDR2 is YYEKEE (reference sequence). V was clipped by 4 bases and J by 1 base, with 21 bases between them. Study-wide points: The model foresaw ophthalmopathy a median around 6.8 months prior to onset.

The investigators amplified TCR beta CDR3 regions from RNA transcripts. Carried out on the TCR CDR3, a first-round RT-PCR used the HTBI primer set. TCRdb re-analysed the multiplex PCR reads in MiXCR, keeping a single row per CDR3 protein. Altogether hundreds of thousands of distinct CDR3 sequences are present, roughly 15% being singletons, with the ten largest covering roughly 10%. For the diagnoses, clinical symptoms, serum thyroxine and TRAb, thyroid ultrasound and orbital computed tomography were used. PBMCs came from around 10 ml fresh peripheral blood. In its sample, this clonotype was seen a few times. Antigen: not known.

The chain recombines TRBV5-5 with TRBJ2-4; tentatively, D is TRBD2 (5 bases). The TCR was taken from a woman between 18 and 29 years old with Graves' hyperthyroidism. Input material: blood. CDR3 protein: CASSRSGSAPRAKNIQYF. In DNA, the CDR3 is TGTGCCAGCAGCCGATCGGGGTCAGCACCCAGGGCCAAAAACATTCAGTACTTC. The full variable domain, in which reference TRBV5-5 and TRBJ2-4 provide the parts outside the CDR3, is DAGVTQSPTHLIKTRGQQVTLRCSPISGHKSVSWYQQVLGQGPQFIFQYYEKEERGRGNFPDRFSARQFPNYSSELNVNALLLGDSALYLCASSRSGSAPRAKNIQYFGAGTRLSVL.